Listed below are T cell receptor beta chains from one sample, sequenced in a study of T cells in Graves' hyperthyroidism and ophthalmopathy. Via MiXCR, TCRdb re-called the multiplex PCR reads, giving one row per CDR3 protein. This table has 800,000 or so distinct CDR3 sequences, more than 30% appearing once. Material: blood. Receptors were obtained from a young man with Graves' hyperthyroidism. CDR3s include the opening cysteine and the closing phenylalanine or tryptophan. The D gene is left open where the match is weak. Rows give clone size only sometimes, using once, few, many, or a class for an expanded clone.

size: NA; V: TRBV14; J: TRBJ2-7; D: TRBD1; CDR3: CASSPGQVLSYEQYF; DNA: TGTGCCAGCAGCCCGGGACAGGTTTTGTCCTACGAGCAGTACTTC
size: NA; V: TRBV7-2; J: TRBJ1-3; D: NA; CDR3: CALVTGYGNTIYF; DNA: TGTGCCCTTGTAACGGGATATGGAAACACCATATATTTT
size: many; V: TRBV29-1; J: TRBJ2-2; D: TRBD2; CDR3: CSVEEGEGVTGELFF; DNA: TGCAGCGTTGAAGAAGGGGAGGGTGTAACCGGGGAGCTGTTTTTT
size: NA; V: TRBV24-1; J: TRBJ2-1; D: TRBD2; CDR3: CATRGEGPGEQFF; DNA: TGTGCCACCAGGGGGGAGGGTCCGGGTGAGCAGTTCTTC
size: NA; V: TRBV4-2; J: TRBJ1-5; D: NA; CDR3: CASSQDSGLDFNQPQHF; DNA: TGTGCCAGCAGCCAAGATTCGGGCCTGGACTTCAATCAGCCCCAGCATTTT
size: many; V: TRBV15; J: TRBJ2-7; D: NA; CDR3: CATRMGYEQYF; DNA: TGTGCCACCAGGATGGGCTACGAGCAGTACTTC
size: many; V: TRBV2; J: TRBJ1-2; D: TRBD1; CDR3: CASSSGQGIVGYTF; DNA: TGTGCCAGCAGTTCGGGACAGGGGATTGTTGGCTACACCTTC
size: many; V: TRBV19; J: TRBJ1-5; D: NA; CDR3: CASSIVGRRDEPQHF; DNA: TGTGCCAGTAGTATAGTGGGGCGCAGGGACGAGCCCCAGCATTTT
size: NA; V: TRBV12-3/TRBV12-4; J: TRBJ2-5; D: NA; CDR3: CASSLRSHSKGVGETQYF; DNA: TGTGCCAGCAGTCTACGGTCCCATTCGAAAGGGGTTGGAGAGACCCAGTACTTC
size: NA; V: TRBV20-1; J: TRBJ2-7; D: NA; CDR3: CSGVTNSYELYF; DNA: TGCAGTGGGGTAACTAACTCCTACGAGCTGTACTTC
size: many; V: TRBV29-1; J: TRBJ2-7; D: NA; CDR3: CSVAEGYEQYF; DNA: TGCAGCGTTGCGGAAGGCTACGAGCAGTACTTC
size: NA; V: TRBV10-3; J: TRBJ2-7; D: NA; CDR3: CASSYSFLGWDYEQYF; DNA: TGTGCCAGCAGTTACTCATTCCTCGGGTGGGACTACGAGCAGTACTTC
size: many; V: TRBV29-1; J: TRBJ1-2; D: NA; CDR3: CSVVDGAYGYTF; DNA: TGCAGCGTTGTTGACGGGGCCTATGGCTACACCTTC
size: NA; V: TRBV25-1; J: TRBJ2-2; D: NA; CDR3: CASLAMTNGELFF; DNA: TGTGCCAGCTTGGCCATGACGAACGGGGAGCTGTTTTTT
size: NA; V: TRBV20-1; J: TRBJ2-2; D: NA; CDR3: CSAGNRAAINTGELFF; DNA: TGCAGTGCTGGAAACCGGGCCGCAATCAACACCGGGGAGCTGTTTTTT
size: few; V: TRBV7-9; J: TRBJ2-7; D: TRBD1; CDR3: CASSLAVGTGGEQYF; DNA: TGTGCCAGCAGCTTAGCCGTCGGGACAGGGGGGGAGCAGTACTTC
size: NA; V: TRBV28; J: TRBJ2-4; D: NA; CDR3: CASNKGGGHIQYF; DNA: TGTGCCAGCAATAAGGGTGGTGGGCACATTCAGTACTTC
size: NA; V: TRBV24-1; J: TRBJ1-2; D: NA; CDR3: CASSYIDSYGYTF; DNA: TGTGCCAGCAGTTACATAGACAGCTATGGCTACACCTTC
size: NA; V: TRBV2; J: TRBJ1-1; D: NA; CDR3: CASSEGGGRTEAFF; DNA: TGTGCCAGCAGTGAGGGCGGGGGGCGCACTGAAGCTTTCTTT
size: NA; V: TRBV9; J: TRBJ1-2; D: NA; CDR3: CASSVDGKGGGYTF; DNA: TGTGCCAGCAGCGTCGACGGGAAGGGAGGTGGCTACACCTTC
size: NA; V: TRBV27; J: TRBJ2-7; D: NA; CDR3: CASSARTDFGYEQYF; DNA: TGTGCCAGCAGTGCCCGGACAGATTTCGGTTACGAGCAGTACTTC
size: NA; V: TRBV7-2; J: TRBJ2-5; D: TRBD2; CDR3: CASSLDESGGRETQYF; DNA: TGTGCCAGCAGTTTGGATGAGAGCGGGGGACGAGAGACCCAGTACTTC
size: NA; V: TRBV11-2; J: TRBJ2-2; D: NA; CDR3: CASSASGGLAFPGELFF; DNA: TGTGCCAGCAGCGCTTCCGGTGGGCTAGCTTTCCCCGGGGAGCTGTTTTTT
size: NA; V: TRBV29-1; J: TRBJ1-5; D: NA; CDR3: CSADRTNGGNQPQHF; DNA: TGCAGCGCTGACAGGACGAATGGGGGCAATCAGCCCCAGCATTTT
size: few; V: TRBV7-9; J: TRBJ1-1; D: NA; CDR3: CASSAGTLTGLGNTEAFF; DNA: TGTGCCAGCAGCGCGGGGACCCTCACAGGGTTGGGGAACACTGAAGCTTTCTTT
size: NA; V: TRBV7-9; J: TRBJ1-1; D: NA; CDR3: CASSPGRFFEAFF; DNA: TGTGCCAGCAGCCCAGGAAGGTTCTTTGAAGCTTTCTTT
size: NA; V: TRBV4-2; J: TRBJ1-1; D: NA; CDR3: CASSLLKWATEAFF; DNA: TGTGCCAGCAGCTTGCTAAAATGGGCGACTGAAGCTTTCTTT
size: few; V: TRBV25-1; J: TRBJ2-3; D: TRBD1; CDR3: CASSEPTGATQYF; DNA: TGTGCCAGCAGTGAACCGACAGGGGCTACGCAGTATTTT
size: many; V: TRBV9; J: TRBJ1-1; D: NA; CDR3: CASSALGRPNTEAFF; DNA: TGTGCCAGCAGCGCCCTGGGACGGCCGAACACTGAAGCTTTCTTT
size: few; V: TRBV20-1; J: TRBJ2-7; D: NA; CDR3: CSARGSPDPYEQYF; DNA: TGCAGTGCTAGAGGGTCCCCGGATCCCTACGAGCAGTACTTC
size: many; V: TRBV10-3; J: TRBJ1-1; D: NA; CDR3: CAISESGLEAFF; DNA: TGTGCCATCAGTGAGTCGGGCCTTGAAGCTTTCTTT
size: NA; V: TRBV7-6; J: TRBJ2-2; D: NA; CDR3: CASSPLSTDTGELFF; DNA: TGTGCCAGCTCACCACTAAGCACGGACACCGGGGAGCTGTTTTTT
size: many; V: TRBV10-3; J: TRBJ1-1; D: NA; CDR3: CAIGREATEAFF; DNA: TGTGCCATCGGGAGGGAGGCCACTGAAGCTTTCTTT
size: few; V: TRBV2; J: TRBJ1-2; D: TRBD1; CDR3: CARLRTGADYGYTF; DNA: TGTGCCAGGCTAAGGACAGGGGCCGACTATGGCTACACCTTC
size: NA; V: TRBV5-1; J: TRBJ1-5; D: TRBD1; CDR3: CASSPEGASQPQHF; DNA: TGCGCCAGCAGCCCTGAGGGGGCGAGTCAGCCCCAGCATTTT
size: NA; V: TRBV12-3/TRBV12-4; J: TRBJ1-2; D: TRBD1; CDR3: CASSPRGSGSYTF; DNA: TGTGCCAGCAGTCCCAGGGGGAGCGGTAGCTACACCTTC
size: NA; V: TRBV6-5; J: TRBJ1-5; D: NA; CDR3: CASSLVREGNQPQHF; DNA: TGTGCCAGCAGTTTGGTCAGGGAAGGCAATCAGCCCCAGCATTTT
size: many; V: TRBV7-2; J: TRBJ2-7; D: NA; CDR3: CASSLGVRNYEQYF; DNA: TGTGCCAGCAGCTTAGGTGTGAGAAACTACGAGCAGTACTTC
size: many; V: TRBV20-1; J: TRBJ1-1; D: NA; CDR3: CSARWSGRKYTEAFF; DNA: TGCAGTGCTAGATGGTCAGGGCGAAAGTACACTGAAGCTTTCTTT
size: many; V: TRBV19; J: TRBJ1-2; D: NA; CDR3: CASSITGYDGYTF; DNA: TGTGCCAGTAGTATTACGGGGTACGATGGCTACACCTTC
size: few; V: TRBV4-1; J: TRBJ2-7; D: NA; CDR3: CASSQVQDRTYEQYF; DNA: TGCGCCAGCAGCCAAGTCCAGGACCGAACTTACGAGCAGTACTTC
size: few; V: TRBV20-1; J: TRBJ1-1; D: TRBD1; CDR3: CSAPDRVLTNTEAFF; DNA: TGCAGTGCCCCGGACAGGGTTCTAACAAACACTGAAGCTTTCTTT
size: NA; V: TRBV12-3/TRBV12-4; J: TRBJ2-5; D: NA; CDR3: CASSPRGTALGETQYF; DNA: TGTGCCAGCAGCCCCCGCGGGACCGCGCTGGGGGAGACCCAGTACTTC
size: NA; V: TRBV6-1; J: TRBJ2-7; D: TRBD2; CDR3: CASSKGTSGSSHEQYF; DNA: TGTGCCAGCAGTAAAGGGACTAGCGGGAGCTCCCACGAGCAGTACTTC
size: few; V: TRBV5-6; J: TRBJ1-3; D: NA; CDR3: CASSYWTAGNTIYF; DNA: TGTGCCAGCAGCTACTGGACAGCTGGAAACACCATATATTTT
size: once; V: TRBV7-9; J: TRBJ2-7; D: NA; CDR3: CASSVVFSYEQYF; DNA: TGTGCCAGCAGCGTCGTCTTCTCCTACGAGCAGTACTTC
size: once; V: TRBV24-1; J: TRBJ2-5; D: NA; CDR3: CATSDFGGRETQYF; DNA: TGTGCCACCAGTGATTTCGGGGGGCGAGAGACCCAGTACTTC
size: many; V: TRBV10-3; J: TRBJ2-2; D: TRBD2; CDR3: CAISASGRAGELFF; DNA: TGTGCCATCAGCGCTAGCGGGAGGGCCGGGGAGCTGTTTTTT
size: NA; V: TRBV7-2; J: TRBJ1-4; D: NA; CDR3: CASSLGVYGANEKLFF; DNA: TGTGCCAGCAGCCTTGGGGTATATGGGGCTAATGAAAAACTGTTTTTT
size: few; V: TRBV20-1; J: TRBJ1-5; D: NA; CDR3: CSALSLNQPQHF; DNA: TGCAGTGCTCTAAGCCTGAATCAGCCCCAGCATTTT
size: NA; V: TRBV7-9; J: TRBJ2-7; D: NA; CDR3: CASSLAVAPYEQYF; DNA: TGTGCCAGCTCACTTGCTGTGGCTCCCTACGAGCAGTACTTC
size: NA; V: TRBV7-9; J: TRBJ2-3; D: NA; CDR3: CASSADGPSTDTQYF; DNA: TGTGCCAGCAGCGCGGACGGCCCTAGCACAGATACGCAGTATTTT
size: many; V: TRBV7-2; J: TRBJ2-5; D: TRBD2; CDR3: CASSPPGLALETQYF; DNA: TGTGCCAGCAGTCCGCCGGGACTAGCTCTGGAGACCCAGTACTTC
size: NA; V: TRBV4-1; J: TRBJ2-7; D: NA; CDR3: CASSQQGIAYEQYF; DNA: TGCGCCAGCAGCCAGCAGGGAATTGCTTACGAGCAGTACTTC
size: NA; V: TRBV15; J: TRBJ1-2; D: NA; CDR3: CATSREGRRTEANYGYTF; DNA: TGTGCCACCAGCAGAGAAGGGAGAAGGACGGAAGCTAACTATGGCTACACCTTC
size: NA; V: TRBV6-2/TRBV6-3; J: TRBJ1-1; D: NA; CDR3: CASRNGAATEAFF; DNA: TGTGCCAGCAGAAACGGGGCCGCCACTGAAGCTTTCTTT
size: NA; V: TRBV29-1; J: TRBJ2-2; D: TRBD2; CDR3: CSVTQAGVITGELFF; DNA: TGCAGCGTGACGCAAGCGGGAGTGATCACCGGGGAGCTGTTTTTT
size: NA; V: TRBV20-1; J: TRBJ1-1; D: TRBD1; CDR3: CSARDLGQGTTEAFF; DNA: TGCAGTGCTAGAGATTTGGGACAGGGAACCACTGAAGCTTTCTTT